The 3 T cell receptor beta chains given below trace back to one sample, sequenced in a study of blood T cell repertoires in COVID-19. This table comes from immunoSEQ multiplex PCR, and its TCRdb copy is limited to in-frame clones, with some not included. The sample consists of about 99,000 clones, roughly 76% of them appearing once. Material: peripheral blood. The source of these receptors is a man older than 75 with COVID-19, enrolled during active disease.

This chain connects TRBV5-1 to TRBJ2-1; TRBD2 matches 13 bases. The CDR3 has 17 residues. The germline V gene has CDR1 SGHRS and CDR2 YFSETQ. Trimming cost V 4 bases and J 2 bases; bases outside gene matches: 6. The CDR3 reads CASSPGLAGAPYNEQFF. DNA of the CDR3: TGCGCCAGCAGCCCTGGACTAGCGGGAGCCCCCTACAATGAGCAGTTCTTC.

This chain joins TRBV7-2 and TRBJ2-2, with 9 bases lining up with TRBD1. The V segment lost 3 bases and the J segment 5 bases; nucleotides outside the gene matches: 4. The CDR3 contains 15 residues. Germline V gives CDR1 SGHTA, CDR2 FQGNSA. CDR3 residues: CASSFGDRETGELFF. The CDR3 nucleotides are TGTGCCAGCAGCTTTGGGGACAGGGAGACCGGGGAGCTGTTTTTT.

This clone was recorded only once. The chain employs TRBV7-9 and TRBJ2-1, with unresolved D. The CDR3 is made up of 14 amino acids. CDR1 SEHNR and CDR2 FQNEAQ come from the germline V gene (reference sequence). V was clipped by 4 bases and J by 4 bases, with 11 bases between them. CDR3 region: CASSSLGGYNEQFF. The DNA of the CDR3 is TGTGCCAGCAGCTCCCTAGGCGGTTACAATGAGCAGTTCTTC.